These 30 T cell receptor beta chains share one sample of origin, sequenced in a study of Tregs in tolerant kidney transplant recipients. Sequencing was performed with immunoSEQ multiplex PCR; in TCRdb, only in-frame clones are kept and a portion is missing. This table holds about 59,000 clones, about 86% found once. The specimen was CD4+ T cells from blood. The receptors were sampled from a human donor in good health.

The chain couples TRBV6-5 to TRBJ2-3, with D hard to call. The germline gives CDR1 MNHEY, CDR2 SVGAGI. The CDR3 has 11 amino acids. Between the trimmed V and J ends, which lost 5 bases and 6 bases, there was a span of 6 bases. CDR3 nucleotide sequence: TGTGCCAGCAGTCGGAAGGATACGCAGTATTTT. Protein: CASSRKDTQYF.

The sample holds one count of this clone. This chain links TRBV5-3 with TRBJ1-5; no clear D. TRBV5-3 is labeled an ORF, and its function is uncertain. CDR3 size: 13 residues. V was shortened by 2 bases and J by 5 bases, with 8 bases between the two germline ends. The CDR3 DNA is TGTGCCAGAAGCTTCGCAGAGGATCAGCCCCAGCATTTT. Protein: CARSFAEDQPQHF.

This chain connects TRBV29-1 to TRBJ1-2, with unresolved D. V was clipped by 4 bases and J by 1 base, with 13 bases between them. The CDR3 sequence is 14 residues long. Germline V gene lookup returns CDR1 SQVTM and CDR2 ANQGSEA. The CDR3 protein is CSVAEREGNYGYTF. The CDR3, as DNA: TGCAGCGTTGCAGAGAGGGAGGGTAACTATGGCTACACCTTC.

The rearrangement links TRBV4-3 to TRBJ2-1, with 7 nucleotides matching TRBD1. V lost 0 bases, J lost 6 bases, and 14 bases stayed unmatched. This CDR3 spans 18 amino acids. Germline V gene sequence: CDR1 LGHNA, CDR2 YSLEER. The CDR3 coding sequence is TGCGCCAGCAGCCAAGATGCCCCCGTCACAGGGGAAAGCAATGAGCAGTTCTTC. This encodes CASSQDAPVTGESNEQFF.

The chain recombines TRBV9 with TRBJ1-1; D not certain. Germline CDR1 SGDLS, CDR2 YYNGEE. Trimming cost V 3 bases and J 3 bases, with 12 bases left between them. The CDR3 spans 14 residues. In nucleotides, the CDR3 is TGTGCCAGCAGCGCCCGAGAGAAGGACACTGAAGCTTTCTTT. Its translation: CASSAREKDTEAFF. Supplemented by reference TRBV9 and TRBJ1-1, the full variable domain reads DSGVTQTPKHLITATGQRVTLRCSPRSGDLSVYWYQQSLDQGLQFLIQYYNGEERAKGNILERFSAQQFPDLHSELNLSSLELGDSALYFCASSAREKDTEAFFGQGTRLTVV.

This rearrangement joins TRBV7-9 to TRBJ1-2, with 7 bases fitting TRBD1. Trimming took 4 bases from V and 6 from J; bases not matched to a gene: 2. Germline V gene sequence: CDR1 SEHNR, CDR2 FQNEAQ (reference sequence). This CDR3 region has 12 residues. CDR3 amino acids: CASSSTGDGYTF. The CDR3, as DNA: TGTGCCAGCAGCTCAACAGGGGATGGCTACACCTTC.

CDR3 coding DNA: TGTGCCAGCAGCGTAGGGGCCACAGGGGTGGGTGGAGAGACCCAGTACTTC. It specifies CASSVGATGVGGETQYF. The V gene is TRBV9, the J gene TRBJ2-5, with 7 bases that match TRBD1. This CDR3 comprises 17 residues. CDR1 is SGDLS and CDR2 is YYNGEE in the germline V gene. Trimming took 0 bases from V and 4 from J; bases not matched to a gene: 12.

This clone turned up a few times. The DNA for the CDR3 is TGTGCCAGCAGCCCCCGGTCCCCTTTTAACTATGGCTACACCTTC. Amino acid sequence: CASSPRSPFNYGYTF. This chain links TRBV7-3 with TRBJ1-2, with D unresolved. CDR1 is SGHTA and CDR2 is FQGTGA in the germline V gene. The CDR3 extends over 15 amino acids. Trimming shortened V by 5 bases and J by 1 base, and 14 bases separated the two germline ends.

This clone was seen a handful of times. The CDR3 loop reads CASSSRGTSGSGLRNEQFF. The CDR3 nucleotides are TGTGCCAGCAGCTCCCGGGGGACTAGCGGGAGCGGGCTACGCAATGAGCAGTTCTTC. This chain links TRBV7-2 with TRBJ2-1; 14 nucleotides agree with TRBD2. Trimming at V came to 4 bases and at J to 6 bases, leaving 14 bases not matched to a gene. This CDR3 contains 19 residues. CDR1 is SGHTA and CDR2 is FQGNSA in the germline V gene.

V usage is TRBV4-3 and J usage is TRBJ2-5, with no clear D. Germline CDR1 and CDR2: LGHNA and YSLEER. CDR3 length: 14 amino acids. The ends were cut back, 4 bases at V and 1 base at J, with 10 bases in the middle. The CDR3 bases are TGCGCCAGCAGCCGCAGACTTGGCCAAGAGACCCAGTACTTC. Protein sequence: CASSRRLGQETQYF.

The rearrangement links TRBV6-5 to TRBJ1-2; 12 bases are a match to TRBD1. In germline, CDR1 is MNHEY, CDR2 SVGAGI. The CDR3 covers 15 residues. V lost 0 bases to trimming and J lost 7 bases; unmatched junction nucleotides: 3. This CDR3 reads CASSYSGTGGLGYTF. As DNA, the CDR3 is TGTGCCAGCAGTTACTCCGGGACAGGGGGCCTTGGCTACACCTTC.

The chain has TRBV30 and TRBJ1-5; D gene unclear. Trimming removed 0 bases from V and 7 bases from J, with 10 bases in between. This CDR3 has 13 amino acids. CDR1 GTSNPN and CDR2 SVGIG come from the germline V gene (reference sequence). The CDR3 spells CAWSVKGRQPQHF. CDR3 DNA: TGTGCCTGGAGTGTAAAGGGAAGGCAGCCCCAGCATTTT. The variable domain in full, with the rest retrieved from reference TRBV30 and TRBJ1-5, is SQTIHQWPATLVQPVGSPLSLECTVEGTSNPNLYWYRQAAGRGLQLLFYSVGIGQISSEVPQNLSASRPQDRQFILSSKKLLLSDSGFYLCAWSVKGRQPQHFGDGTRLSIL.

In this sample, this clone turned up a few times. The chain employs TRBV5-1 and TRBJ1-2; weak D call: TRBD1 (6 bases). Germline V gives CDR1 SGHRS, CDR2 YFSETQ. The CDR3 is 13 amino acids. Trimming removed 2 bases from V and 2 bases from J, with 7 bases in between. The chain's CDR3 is CASSLQGNYGYTF. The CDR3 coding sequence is TGCGCCAGCAGCTTACAGGGAAACTATGGCTACACCTTC. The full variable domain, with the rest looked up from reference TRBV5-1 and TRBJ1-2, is KAGVTQTPRYLIKTRGQQVTLSCSPISGHRSVSWYQQTPGQGLQFLFEYFSETQRNKGNFPGRFSGRQFSNSRSEMNVSTLELGDSALYLCASSLQGNYGYTFGSGTRLTVV.

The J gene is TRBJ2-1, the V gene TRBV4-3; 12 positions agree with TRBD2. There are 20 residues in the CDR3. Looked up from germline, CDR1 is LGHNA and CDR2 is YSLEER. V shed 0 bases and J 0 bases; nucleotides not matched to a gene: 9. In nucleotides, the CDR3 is TGCGCCAGCAGCCAAGACGAGACTAGCGGGAGTGCGAGCTCCTACAATGAGCAGTTCTTC. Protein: CASSQDETSGSASSYNEQFF.

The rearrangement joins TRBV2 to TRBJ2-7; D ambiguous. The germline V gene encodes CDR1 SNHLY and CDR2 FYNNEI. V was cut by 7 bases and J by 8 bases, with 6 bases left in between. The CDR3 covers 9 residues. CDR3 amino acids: CASTTQQYF. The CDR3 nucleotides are TGTGCCAGCACTACACAGCAGTACTTC.

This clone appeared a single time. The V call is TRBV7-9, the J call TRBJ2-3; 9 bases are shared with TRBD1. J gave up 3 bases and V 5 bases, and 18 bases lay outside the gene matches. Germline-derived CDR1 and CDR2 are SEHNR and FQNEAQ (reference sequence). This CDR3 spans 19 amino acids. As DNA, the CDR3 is TGTGCCAGCAGCCGCTCCCAACGGTCGGACAGGGGAGGAACAGATACGCAGTATTTT. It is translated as CASSRSQRSDRGGTDTQYF.

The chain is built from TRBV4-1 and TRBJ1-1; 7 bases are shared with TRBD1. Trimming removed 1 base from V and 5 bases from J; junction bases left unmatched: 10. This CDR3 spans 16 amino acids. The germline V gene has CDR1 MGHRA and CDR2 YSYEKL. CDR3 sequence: CASSQGYPRGATEAFF. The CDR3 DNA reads TGCGCCAGCAGCCAAGGATACCCCAGGGGGGCGACTGAAGCTTTCTTT.

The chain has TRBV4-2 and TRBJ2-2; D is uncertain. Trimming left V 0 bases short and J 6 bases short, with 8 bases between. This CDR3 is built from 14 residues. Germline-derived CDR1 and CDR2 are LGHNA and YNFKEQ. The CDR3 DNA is TGTGCCAGCAGCCAAGACAGTTTGCCCGGGGAGCTGTTTTTT. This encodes CASSQDSLPGELFF.

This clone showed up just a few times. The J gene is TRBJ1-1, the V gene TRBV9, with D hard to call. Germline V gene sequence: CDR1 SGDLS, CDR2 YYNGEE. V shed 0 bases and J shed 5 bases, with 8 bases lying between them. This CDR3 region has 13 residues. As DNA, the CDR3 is TGTGCCAGCAGCGTAGAACTATTGACTGAAGCTTTCTTT. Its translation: CASSVELLTEAFF.

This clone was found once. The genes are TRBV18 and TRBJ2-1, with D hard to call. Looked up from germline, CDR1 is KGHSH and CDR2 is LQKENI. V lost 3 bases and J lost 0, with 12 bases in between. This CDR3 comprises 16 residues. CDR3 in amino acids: CASSPTQLSSYNEQFF. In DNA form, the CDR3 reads TGTGCCAGCTCACCGACACAGCTCAGCTCCTACAATGAGCAGTTCTTC.

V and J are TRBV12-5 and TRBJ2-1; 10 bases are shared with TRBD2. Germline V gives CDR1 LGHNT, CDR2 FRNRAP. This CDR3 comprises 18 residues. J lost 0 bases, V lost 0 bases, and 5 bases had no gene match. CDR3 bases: TGTGCTAGTGGTTTGGTTACTAGCGGGGTTAGCTCCTACAATGAGCAGTTCTTC. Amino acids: CASGLVTSGVSSYNEQFF.

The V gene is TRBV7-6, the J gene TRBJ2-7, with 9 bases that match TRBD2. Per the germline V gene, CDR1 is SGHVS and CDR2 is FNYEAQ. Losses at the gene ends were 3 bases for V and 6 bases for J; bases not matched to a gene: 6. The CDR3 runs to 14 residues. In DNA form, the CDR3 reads TGTGCCAGCAGCTTCGCGGGGGGGCCGGGCGAGCAGTACTTC. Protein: CASSFAGGPGEQYF. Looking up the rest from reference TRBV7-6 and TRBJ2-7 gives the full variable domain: GAGVSQSPRYKVTKRGQDVALRCDPISGHVSLYWYRQALGQGPEFLTYFNYEAQQDKSGLPNDRFSAERPEGSISTLTIQRTEQRDSAMYRCASSFAGGPGEQYFGPGTRLTVT.

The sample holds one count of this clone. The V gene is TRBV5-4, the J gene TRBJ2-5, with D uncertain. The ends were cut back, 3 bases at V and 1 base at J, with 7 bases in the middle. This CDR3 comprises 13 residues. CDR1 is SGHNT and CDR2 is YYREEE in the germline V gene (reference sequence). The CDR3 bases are TGTGCCAGCAGCTATTTGGCCCAAGAGACCCAGTACTTC. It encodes CASSYLAQETQYF.

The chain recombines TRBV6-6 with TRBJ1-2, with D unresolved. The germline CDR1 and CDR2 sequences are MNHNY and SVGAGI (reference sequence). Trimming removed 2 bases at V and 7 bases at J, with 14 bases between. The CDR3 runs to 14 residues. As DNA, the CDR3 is TGTGCCAGCAGTTACCCCCCCCGGGAATCTGGCTACACCTTC. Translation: CASSYPPRESGYTF.

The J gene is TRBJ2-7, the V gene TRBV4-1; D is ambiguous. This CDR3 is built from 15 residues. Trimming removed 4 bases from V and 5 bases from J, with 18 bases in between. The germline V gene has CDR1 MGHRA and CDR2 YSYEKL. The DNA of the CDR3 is TGCGCCAGCAGCCCTCAGCGAGGACCCGAGGACGAGCAGTACTTC. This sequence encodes CASSPQRGPEDEQYF.

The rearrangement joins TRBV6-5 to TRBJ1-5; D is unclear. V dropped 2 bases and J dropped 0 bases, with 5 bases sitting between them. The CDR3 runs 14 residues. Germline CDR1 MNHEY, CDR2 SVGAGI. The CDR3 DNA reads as TGTGCCAGCAGTTACAAATATAGCAATCAGCCCCAGCATTTT. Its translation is CASSYKYSNQPQHF.

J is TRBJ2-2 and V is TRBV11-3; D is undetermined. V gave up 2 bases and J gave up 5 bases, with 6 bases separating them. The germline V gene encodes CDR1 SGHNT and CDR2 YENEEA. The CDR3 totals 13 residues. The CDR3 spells CASSLQETGELFF. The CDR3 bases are TGTGCCAGCAGCTTACAAGAGACCGGGGAGCTGTTTTTT.

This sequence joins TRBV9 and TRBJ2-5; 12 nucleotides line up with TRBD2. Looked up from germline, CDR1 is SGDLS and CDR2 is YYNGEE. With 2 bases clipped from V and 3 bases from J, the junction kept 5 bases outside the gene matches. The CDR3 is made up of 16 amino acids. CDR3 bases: TGTGCCAGCAGCGTTGCCCTAGCGGGGGGGGAAGAGACCCAGTACTTC. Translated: CASSVALAGGEETQYF.

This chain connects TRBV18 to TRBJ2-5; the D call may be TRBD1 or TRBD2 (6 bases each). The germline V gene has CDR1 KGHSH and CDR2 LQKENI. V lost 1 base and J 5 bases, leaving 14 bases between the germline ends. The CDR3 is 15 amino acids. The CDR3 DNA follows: TGTGCCAGCTCACCACGGGGGGCGCTGAGGGAGACCCAGTACTTC. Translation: CASSPRGALRETQYF. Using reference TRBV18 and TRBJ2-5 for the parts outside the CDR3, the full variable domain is NAGVMQNPRHLVRRRGQEARLRCSPMKGHSHVYWYRQLPEEGLKFMVYLQKENIIDESGMPKERFSAEFPKEGPSILRIQQVVRGDSAAYFCASSPRGALRETQYFGPGTRLLVL.

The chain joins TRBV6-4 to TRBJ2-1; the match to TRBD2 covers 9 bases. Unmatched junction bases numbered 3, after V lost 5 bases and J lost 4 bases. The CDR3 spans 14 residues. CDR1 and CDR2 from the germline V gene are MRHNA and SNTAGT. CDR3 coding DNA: TGTGCCAGCAGTATGCGGGGGGGGTACAATGAGCAGTTCTTC. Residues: CASSMRGGYNEQFF.